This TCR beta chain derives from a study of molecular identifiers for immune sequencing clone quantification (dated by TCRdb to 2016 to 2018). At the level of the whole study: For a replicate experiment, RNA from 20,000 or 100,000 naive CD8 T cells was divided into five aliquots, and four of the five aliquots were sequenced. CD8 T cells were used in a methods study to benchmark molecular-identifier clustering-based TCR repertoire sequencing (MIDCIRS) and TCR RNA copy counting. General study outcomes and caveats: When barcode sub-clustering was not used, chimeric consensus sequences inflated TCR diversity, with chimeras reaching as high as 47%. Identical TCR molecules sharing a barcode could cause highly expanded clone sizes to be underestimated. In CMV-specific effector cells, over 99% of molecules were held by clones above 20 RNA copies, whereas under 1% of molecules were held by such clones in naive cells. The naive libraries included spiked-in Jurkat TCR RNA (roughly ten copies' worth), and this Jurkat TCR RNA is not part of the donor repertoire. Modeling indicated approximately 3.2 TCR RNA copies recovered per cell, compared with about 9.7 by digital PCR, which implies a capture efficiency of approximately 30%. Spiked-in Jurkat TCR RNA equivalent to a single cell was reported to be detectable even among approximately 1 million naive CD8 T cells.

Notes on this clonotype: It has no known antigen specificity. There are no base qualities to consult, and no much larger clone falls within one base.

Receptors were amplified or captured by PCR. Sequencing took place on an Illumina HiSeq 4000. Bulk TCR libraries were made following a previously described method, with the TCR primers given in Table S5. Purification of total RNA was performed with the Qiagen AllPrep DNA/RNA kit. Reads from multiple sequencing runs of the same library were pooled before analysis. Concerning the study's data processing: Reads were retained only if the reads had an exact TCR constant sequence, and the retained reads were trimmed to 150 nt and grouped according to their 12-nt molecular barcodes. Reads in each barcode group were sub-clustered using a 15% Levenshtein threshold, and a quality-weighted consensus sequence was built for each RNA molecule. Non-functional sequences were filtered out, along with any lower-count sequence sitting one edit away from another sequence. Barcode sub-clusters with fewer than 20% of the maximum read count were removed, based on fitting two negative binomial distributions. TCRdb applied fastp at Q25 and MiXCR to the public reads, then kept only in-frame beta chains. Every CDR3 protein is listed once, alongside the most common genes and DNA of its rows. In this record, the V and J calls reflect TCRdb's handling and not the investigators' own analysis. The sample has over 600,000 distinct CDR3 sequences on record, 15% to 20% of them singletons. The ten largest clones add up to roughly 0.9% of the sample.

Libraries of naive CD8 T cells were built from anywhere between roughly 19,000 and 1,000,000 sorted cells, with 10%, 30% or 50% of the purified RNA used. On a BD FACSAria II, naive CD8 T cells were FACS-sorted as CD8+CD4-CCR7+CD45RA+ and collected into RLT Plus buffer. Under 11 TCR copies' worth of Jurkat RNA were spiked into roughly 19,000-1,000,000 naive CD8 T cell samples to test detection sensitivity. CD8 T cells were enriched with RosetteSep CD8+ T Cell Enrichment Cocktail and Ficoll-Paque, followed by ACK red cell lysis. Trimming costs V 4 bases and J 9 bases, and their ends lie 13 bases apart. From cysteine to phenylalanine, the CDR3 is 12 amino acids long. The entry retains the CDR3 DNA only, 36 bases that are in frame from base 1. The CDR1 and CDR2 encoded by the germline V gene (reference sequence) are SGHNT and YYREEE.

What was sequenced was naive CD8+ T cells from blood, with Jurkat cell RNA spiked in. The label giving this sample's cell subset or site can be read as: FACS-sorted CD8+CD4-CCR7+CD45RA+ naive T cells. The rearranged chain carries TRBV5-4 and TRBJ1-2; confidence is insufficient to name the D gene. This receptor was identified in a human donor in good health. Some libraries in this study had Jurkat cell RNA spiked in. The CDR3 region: CASSREAVSYTF. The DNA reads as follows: TGTGCCAGCAGCCGGGAGGCAGTTAGCTACACCTTC. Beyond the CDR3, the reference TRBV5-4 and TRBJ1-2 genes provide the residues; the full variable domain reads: ETGVTQSPTHLIKTRGQQVTLRCSSQSGHNTVSWYQQALGQGPQFIFQYYREEENGRGNFPPRFSGLQFPNYSSELNVNALELDDSALYLCASSREAVSYTFGSGTRLTVV.